This TCR beta chain was documented in a study of blood T cell repertoires in COVID-19. Looking at the study overall: COVID-19 samples from acute and convalescent phases originated in the United States, Italy and Spain.

The CDR3 spans 13 residues. The J segment lost 9 bases and the V segment lost 5 bases, leaving 8 bases of the junction unmatched. CDR1 SGHNT and CDR2 YYREEE come from the germline V gene (reference sequence). Sequencing was performed with immunoSEQ multiplex PCR; in TCRdb, only in-frame clones are kept and a portion is missing. Of some 71,000 clones in the sample, about nine tenths were seen once. The specimen sequenced was peripheral blood. The chain employs TRBV5-4 and TRBJ2-3; 8 bases align to TRBD2. The sequence was obtained from a woman in her late teens or twenties with acute or convalescent COVID-19. The CDR3 region is CASSPSGGATQYF. The CDR3 bases are TGTGCCAGCAGTCCCAGCGGGGGTGCCACGCAGTATTTT.